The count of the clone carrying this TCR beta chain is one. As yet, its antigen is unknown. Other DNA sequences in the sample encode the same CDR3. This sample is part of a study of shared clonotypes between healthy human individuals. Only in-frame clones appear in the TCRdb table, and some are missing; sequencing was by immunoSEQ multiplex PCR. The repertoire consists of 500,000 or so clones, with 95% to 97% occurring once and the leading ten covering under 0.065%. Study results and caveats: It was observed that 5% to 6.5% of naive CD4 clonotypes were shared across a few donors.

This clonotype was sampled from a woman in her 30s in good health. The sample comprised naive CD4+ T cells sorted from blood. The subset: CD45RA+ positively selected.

CDR3 in amino acids: CASSLSPDSTDTQYF. CDR3 in DNA: TGTGCCAGCAGTTTAAGTCCGGACAGCACAGATACGCAGTATTTT. This chain uses TRBV28 with TRBJ2-3; D is ambiguous. Trimming stripped 2 bases from V and 0 bases from J, with 9 bases between. Germline assignment: CDR1 MDHEN and CDR2 SYDVKM. The CDR3 is 15 residues long.